This T cell receptor beta chain is drawn from a study of control samples from healthy donors and cancer patients. The CDR3 has 13 residues. Per the germline V gene, CDR1 is SGHAT and CDR2 is FQDESV (reference sequence). V gave up 1 base and J gave up 8 bases, with 11 bases separating them. Libraries were prepared by immunoSEQ multiplex PCR; TCRdb keeps only in-frame clonotypes and omits some of them. The data contain about 160,000 clones, roughly 95% of them singletons. The rearrangement uses TRBV11-1 and TRBJ1-1, with D unclear. The TCR sequence derives from a woman in her 30s in good health. Source material: blood. CDR3 loop: CASSLVQHLEAFF. CDR3 coding DNA: TGTGCCAGCAGCTTAGTACAGCATTTGGAAGCTTTCTTT. Together with reference TRBV11-1 and TRBJ1-1, the CDR3 gives the full variable domain: EAEVAQSPRYKITEKSQAVAFWCDPISGHATLYWYRQILGQGPELLVQFQDESVVDDSQLPKDRFSAERLKGVDSTLKIQPAELGDSAMYLCASSLVQHLEAFFGQGTRLTVV.